The rows below give T cell receptor beta chains drawn from one sample of a study of human T cells and chemical hapten exposure. TCRdb processed the RACE reads anew with MiXCR; each CDR3 protein has one entry. The sample holds under 100,000 distinct CDR3 sequences, 11% seen once. This specimen was whole blood, taken in connection with sensitization to the hapten diphenylcyclopropenone (DPC). Receptor source: a woman in her 50s with alopecia areata. Some clones in this sample may be carry-over from other donors' samples. Each CDR3 is given with its conserved first and last residue. The D gene is left open where the match is weak. Clone sizes are given selectively: once, few, many, or a class where the clone is expanded.

j_call,v_call,clone_size,d_call,cdr3_nt,cdr3_aa
TRBJ2-7,TRBV7-2,many,NA,TGTGCCAGCAGCTTAGGGCTCATTAGCTCCTACGAGCAGTACTTC,CASSLGLISSYEQYF
TRBJ2-2,TRBV12-3/TRBV12-4,many,NA,TGTGCCAGCAGTGGAGGGGTTTTAGGAACCGGGGAGCTGTTTTTT,CASSGGVLGTGELFF
TRBJ2-1,TRBV9,many,TRBD2,TGTGCCAGCAGCTCATCACCGAGACTAGCCCCGAATGAGCAGTTCTTC,CASSSSPRLAPNEQFF
TRBJ2-7,TRBV7-9,NA,TRBD1,TGTGCCAGCAGCTTAGGGGCCGGGACAGGGACCTACGAGCAGTACTTC,CASSLGAGTGTYEQYF
TRBJ2-7,TRBV7-6,many,NA,TGTGCCAGCAGCTTAGAAGGGCCCTCCTACGAGCAGTACTTC,CASSLEGPSYEQYF
TRBJ2-3,TRBV7-9,few,NA,TGTGCCAGCAGAGAGAGGTCGTTTTCTAGCACAGATACGCAGTATTTT,CASRERSFSSTDTQYF
TRBJ2-3,TRBV7-3,many,NA,TGTGCCAGCAGCCCTTTTGCGGCCACAGATACGCAGTATTTT,CASSPFAATDTQYF
TRBJ1-1,TRBV6-5,many,NA,TGTGCCAGCAGTTACTCGAACAGGGCTAAGGCTGAAGCTTTCTTT,CASSYSNRAKAEAFF
TRBJ2-3,TRBV2,many,TRBD2,TGTGCCAGCAGCGGAGGGACTAGCGGGGGTTTAACAGATACGCAGTATTTT,CASSGGTSGGLTDTQYF
TRBJ2-3,TRBV6-6,many,NA,TGTGCCAGCAGTTACCCCCAAGGGGGAGATTGGAATACGCAGTATTTT,CASSYPQGGDWNTQYF
TRBJ2-1,TRBV12-3/TRBV12-4,NA,TRBD2,TGTGCCAGCACCCTCCGACTAGCGGGAAAGGATGAGCAGTTCTTC,CASTLRLAGKDEQFF
TRBJ1-6,TRBV6-5,many,NA,TGTGCCAGCAGTTACTCGGCCAATTCACCCCTCCACTTT,CASSYSANSPLHF
TRBJ2-3,TRBV24-1,NA,NA,TGTGCCACCAGTGACTTCTCGACCGCCGGTCGGGATACGCAGTATTTT,CATSDFSTAGRDTQYF
TRBJ1-1,TRBV29-1,many,NA,TGCAGCGTTGACCTCAGGAGTCGAGCTTTCTTT,CSVDLRSRAFF
TRBJ1-5,TRBV12-3/TRBV12-4,NA,TRBD1,TGTGCCAGCAGTTTAGCCCTCGACAGGGCTAGCAATCAGCCCCAGCATTTT,CASSLALDRASNQPQHF
TRBJ2-3,TRBV11-2,many,TRBD2,TGTGCCAGCAGCATGAAAAGCGGGATCCCCGCAAGCACAGATACGCAGTATTTT,CASSMKSGIPASTDTQYF
TRBJ2-7,TRBV30,few,NA,TGTGCCTGGAGTGTACTTAAGGGGGACGAGCAGTACTTC,CAWSVLKGDEQYF
TRBJ2-6,TRBV5-1,NA,TRBD2,TGCGCCAGCAGCCGTACGGGGGGGGCCCCCGTCCTGACTTTC,CASSRTGGAPVLTF
TRBJ2-1,TRBV7-9,many,TRBD2,TGTGCCAGCAGCTTGGGAGCGGGAGGGAACAATGAGCAGTTCTTC,CASSLGAGGNNEQFF
TRBJ2-3,TRBV5-1,NA,TRBD2,TGCGCCAGCAGCTTGGACCTAGCGGGAGGGACAGATACGCAGTATTTT,CASSLDLAGGTDTQYF
TRBJ1-5,TRBV12-3/TRBV12-4,many,NA,TGTGCCAGCAGTTTTGGGGGGGTGGTTAAGCCCCAGCATTTT,CASSFGGVVKPQHF
TRBJ2-1,TRBV7-2,many,TRBD2,TGTGCCAGCATGATTAGCGGGAGCGGTGAGCAGTTCTTC,CASMISGSGEQFF
TRBJ2-7,TRBV7-2,many,NA,TGTGCCAGCAGCTTAAAGGGCGGCTACGAGCAGTACTTC,CASSLKGGYEQYF
TRBJ2-5,TRBV10-1,many,NA,TGCGCCAGCAGTGGGGCAGCGGAAGAGACCCAGTACTTC,CASSGAAEETQYF
TRBJ2-4,TRBV5-4,many,NA,TGTGCCAGCAGATCAGGGGTTGGAGCCAAAAACATTCAGTACTTC,CASRSGVGAKNIQYF
TRBJ2-3,TRBV11-2,many,TRBD1,TGTGCCAGCAGCTTAGATTACCCAGGGGGATTGGGCGCGCAGTATTTT,CASSLDYPGGLGAQYF
TRBJ1-1,TRBV20-1,NA,NA,TGCAGTGCTAGAGAACTTGGGACACCTAACGCTGAAGCTTTCTTT,CSARELGTPNAEAFF
TRBJ1-5,TRBV7-2,many,TRBD1,TGTGCCAGCAGCCGTGGGACAGGGGTCCGACAGCCCCAGCATTTT,CASSRGTGVRQPQHF
TRBJ1-2,TRBV7-8,few,TRBD1,TGTGCCAGCAGTTTCGACAGGGAATATGGCTACACCTTC,CASSFDREYGYTF
TRBJ2-2,TRBV7-3,many,TRBD2,TGTGCCAGCAGCTTAGGCGGGGGGAACACCGGGGAGCTGTTTTTT,CASSLGGGNTGELFF
TRBJ2-1,TRBV9,few,TRBD2,TGTGCCAGCAGCGTAGTGGCTAGCGGGAGTCGAAATGAGCAGTTCTTC,CASSVVASGSRNEQFF